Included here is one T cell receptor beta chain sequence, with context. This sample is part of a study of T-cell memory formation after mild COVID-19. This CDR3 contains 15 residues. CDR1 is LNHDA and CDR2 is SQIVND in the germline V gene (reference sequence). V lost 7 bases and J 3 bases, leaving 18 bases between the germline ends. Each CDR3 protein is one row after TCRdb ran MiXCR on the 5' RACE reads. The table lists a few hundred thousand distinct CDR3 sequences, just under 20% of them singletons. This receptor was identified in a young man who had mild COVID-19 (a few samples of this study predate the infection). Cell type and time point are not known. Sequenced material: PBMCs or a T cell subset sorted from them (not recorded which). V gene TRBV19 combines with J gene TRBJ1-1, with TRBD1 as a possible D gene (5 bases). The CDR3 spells CASKLFGGEDTEAFF. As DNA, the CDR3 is TGTGCCAGTAAATTGTTTGGGGGAGAAGACACTGAAGCTTTCTTT.